Listed below are T cell receptor beta chains from one sample, sequenced in a study of CD4+ T cells in melanoma. Generated by immunoSEQ multiplex PCR, the TCRdb table keeps only in-frame clones and is missing some. Of approximately 14,000 clones listed, 80% to 85% are singletons. Sequencing was done on a sample of cells from a culture (not recorded whether cultured in vitro). These receptors were taken from a human donor with melanoma. CDR3s include the opening cysteine and the closing phenylalanine or tryptophan. Each record gives: clone size, V gene, D gene, J gene, CDR3 protein, CDR3 DNA. The D gene is left open where the match is weak. Where a row states a size, it is once, few, many or the class of an expanded clone; other rows omit it.

NA,TRBV10-3,NA,TRBJ1-2,CAISDRPPGTEGYTF,TGTGCCATCAGTGATCGTCCACCAGGGACGGAAGGCTACACCTTC
NA,TRBV19,NA,TRBJ1-5,CASSIEASYQHF,TGTGCCAGTAGTATAGAGGCCAGCTATCAGCATTTT
NA,TRBV19,NA,TRBJ1-5,CASSARQDRPQHF,TGTGCCAGTAGTGCTCGCCAGGACAGACCCCAGCATTTT
NA,TRBV5-5,NA,TRBJ2-1,CASSPDLSSYNEQFF,TGTGCCAGCAGCCCCGATCTCAGCTCCTACAATGAGCAGTTCTTC
few,TRBV27,TRBD1,TRBJ1-1,CASSRQGAGTEAFF,TGTGCCAGCAGCAGACAGGGAGCAGGCACTGAAGCTTTCTTT
NA,TRBV25-1,NA,TRBJ1-4,CASSSRRHGKLFF,TGTGCCAGCAGCTCAAGACGCCACGGAAAACTGTTTTTT
NA,TRBV2,NA,TRBJ2-7,CASRGWGASYEQYF,TGTGCCAGCCGGGGCTGGGGGGCGAGCTACGAGCAGTACTTC
NA,TRBV12-5,NA,TRBJ1-1,CASGRGVRGRLRTEAFF,TGTGCTAGTGGCCGAGGGGTCCGGGGGCGCTTAAGGACTGAAGCTTTCTTT
once,TRBV27,NA,TRBJ2-3,CASSFSGRRADTQYF,TGTGCCAGCAGTTTCTCGGGTCGCCGGGCAGATACGCAGTATTTT
NA,TRBV11-2,TRBD1,TRBJ2-5,CASSRTGKETQYF,TGTGCCAGCAGCCGGACAGGAAAAGAGACCCAGTACTTC
once,TRBV18,NA,TRBJ1-1,CASSPSTGMNTEAFF,TGTGCCAGCTCACCAAGCACTGGCATGAACACTGAAGCTTTCTTT
NA,TRBV18,NA,TRBJ1-1,CASSPYSRVPEAFF,TGTGCCAGCTCACCGTACAGCCGGGTCCCTGAAGCTTTCTTT
NA,TRBV6-5,NA,TRBJ2-5,CASSYTRIETQYF,TGTGCCAGCAGTTACACTAGGATAGAGACCCAGTACTTC
NA,TRBV5-6,NA,TRBJ1-2,CASSPLGQGGSGYTF,TGTGCCAGCAGCCCCCTGGGGCAGGGTGGGAGTGGCTACACCTTC
NA,TRBV5-1,NA,TRBJ1-6,CATKKAGDNSPLHF,TGCGCCACCAAGAAGGCAGGCGATAATTCACCCCTCCACTTT
NA,TRBV6-5,TRBD1,TRBJ2-7,CASSYTGTGVTYEQYF,TGTGCCAGCAGTTACACCGGGACAGGGGTCACCTACGAGCAGTACTTC
NA,TRBV18,NA,TRBJ2-5,CASSPSIGYQETQYF,TGTGCCAGCTCACCAAGCATTGGCTACCAAGAGACCCAGTACTTC
NA,TRBV7-3,NA,TRBJ2-1,CASSSTLVAEQFF,TGTGCCAGCAGCTCCACACTAGTGGCTGAGCAGTTCTTC
NA,TRBV5-1,NA,TRBJ2-2,CASSLHRTNTGELFF,TGCGCCAGCAGCTTGCACAGGACGAACACCGGGGAGCTGTTTTTT
NA,TRBV7-6,NA,TRBJ2-5,CASSYLGWTEETQYF,TGTGCCAGCAGCTACTTGGGGTGGACTGAAGAGACCCAGTACTTC
NA,TRBV27,TRBD2,TRBJ2-1,CASRRERGSGGLLFF,TGTGCCAGCAGGAGGGAGAGGGGTAGCGGGGGCCTTCTGTTCTTC
NA,TRBV4-1,TRBD2,TRBJ2-1,CASSQGPLGGAYNEQFF,TGCGCCAGCAGCCAAGGACCTCTCGGGGGGGCGTACAATGAGCAGTTCTTC
NA,TRBV19,NA,TRBJ1-5,CASMVERGNQPQHF,TGTGCCAGTATGGTTGAACGGGGGAATCAGCCCCAGCATTTT
NA,TRBV15,NA,TRBJ1-1,CATSKTTGWDTEAFF,TGTGCCACCAGCAAGACGACAGGATGGGACACTGAAGCTTTCTTT
NA,TRBV5-5,NA,TRBJ1-5,CASSPFGGSNQPQHF,TGTGCCAGCAGCCCGTTCGGGGGAAGCAATCAGCCCCAGCATTTT
NA,TRBV6-1,TRBD2,TRBJ2-5,CASTGLAGETQYF,TGTGCCTCCACAGGACTAGCGGGGGAGACCCAGTACTTC
NA,TRBV7-3,NA,TRBJ1-3,CASSLMTGNTIYF,TGTGCCAGCAGCTTAATGACTGGAAACACCATATATTTT
NA,TRBV29-1,TRBD1,TRBJ2-3,CSVDRGGIGADTQYF,TGCAGCGTAGACAGGGGCGGAATAGGGGCAGATACGCAGTATTTT
NA,TRBV28,TRBD1,TRBJ2-2,CASSLGTGSQELFF,TGTGCCAGCAGTCTTGGGACAGGCTCGCAGGAGCTGTTTTTT
NA,TRBV29-1,NA,TRBJ1-3,CSARDIGSGNTIYF,TGCAGCGCGCGGGACATTGGCTCTGGAAACACCATATATTTT
once,TRBV2,TRBD2,TRBJ2-1,CASNRDYNNEQFF,TGTGCCAGCAATAGGGACTATAACAATGAGCAGTTCTTC
few,TRBV2,NA,TRBJ1-6,CATKRSSSYNSPLHF,TGTGCCACCAAGCGTAGCAGCTCCTATAATTCACCCCTCCACTTT
NA,TRBV6-1,NA,TRBJ2-3,CASSRGDPAVDTQYF,TGTGCCAGCTCGCGCGGGGACCCAGCGGTCGATACGCAGTATTTT
NA,TRBV27,NA,TRBJ1-6,CASSFRQLSSSYNSPLHF,TGTGCCAGCAGTTTTCGACAGCTTTCGAGCTCCTATAATTCACCCCTCCACTTT
NA,TRBV11-2,NA,TRBJ2-3,CASSPLGAYTDTQYF,TGTGCCAGCAGCCCATTGGGCGCCTACACAGATACGCAGTATTTT
NA,TRBV7-8,TRBD1,TRBJ2-5,CASSLNRGHQETQYF,TGTGCCAGCAGCTTAAACAGGGGGCATCAAGAGACCCAGTACTTC
NA,TRBV4-1,NA,TRBJ1-1,CASSHLVRPEAFF,TGCGCCAGCAGCCACCTAGTAAGACCTGAAGCTTTCTTT
NA,TRBV10-2,NA,TRBJ1-1,CASRLDGLVNTEAFF,TGCGCCAGCAGACTAGATGGCTTGGTGAACACTGAAGCTTTCTTT
NA,TRBV11-2,TRBD1,TRBJ1-6,CASSLDGTGSANSPLHF,TGTGCCAGCAGCTTAGATGGGACAGGGTCCGCTAATTCACCCCTCCACTTT
few,TRBV7-8,NA,TRBJ1-1,CASSLLSVGAEAFF,TGTGCCAGCAGCCTATTGTCGGTAGGCGCTGAAGCTTTCTTT
NA,TRBV5-1,NA,TRBJ2-3,CASSLGATDTQYF,TGCGCCAGCAGCTTGGGGGCGACAGATACGCAGTATTTT
NA,TRBV19,TRBD1,TRBJ1-5,CASSWDRVGQPQHF,TGTGCCAGTAGTTGGGACAGGGTGGGTCAGCCCCAGCATTTT
once,TRBV5-8,NA,TRBJ2-5,CASSLPGDAEETQYF,TGTGCCAGCAGCCTTCCTGGGGACGCAGAAGAGACCCAGTACTTC
NA,TRBV10-3,TRBD1,TRBJ1-4,CATRGTTNEKLFF,TGTGCCACCAGGGGGACGACTAATGAAAAACTGTTTTTT
NA,TRBV9,NA,TRBJ2-2,CASSVAVNTGELFF,TGTGCCAGCAGCGTAGCGGTGAACACCGGGGAGCTGTTTTTT
few,TRBV6-6,NA,TRBJ1-4,CASSLDYNEKLFF,TGTGCCAGCAGCCTCGATTATAATGAAAAACTGTTTTTT
NA,TRBV4-1,TRBD1,TRBJ1-4,CASSLPGQARKLFF,TGCGCCAGCAGCCTACCCGGACAGGCCCGAAAACTGTTTTTT
NA,TRBV19,NA,TRBJ1-2,CASSIGTGSTANYGYTF,TGTGCCAGTAGTATAGGCACAGGGTCCACAGCTAACTATGGCTACACCTTC
NA,TRBV2,NA,TRBJ1-4,CASSEWDYEGKLFF,TGTGCCAGCAGTGAGTGGGACTACGAAGGAAAACTGTTTTTT
NA,TRBV18,TRBD1,TRBJ2-5,CASSPDRGGETQYF,TGTGCCAGCTCACCCGACAGGGGTGGAGAGACCCAGTACTTC
NA,TRBV6-5,TRBD1,TRBJ1-6,CASRRQGNSPLHF,TGTGCCAGCAGACGACAGGGAAATTCACCCCTCCACTTT
NA,TRBV2,NA,TRBJ2-2,CASSITGTLTTGELFF,TGTGCCAGCAGTATAACCGGGACTCTAACCACCGGGGAGCTGTTTTTT
few,TRBV4-2,TRBD1,TRBJ1-1,CASSPTFGTVNTEAFF,TGTGCCAGCAGCCCCACATTTGGGACAGTGAACACTGAAGCTTTCTTT
NA,TRBV30,NA,TRBJ1-3,CAWRKVGGASGNTIYF,TGTGCCTGGAGAAAAGTAGGGGGGGCATCTGGAAACACCATATATTTT
NA,TRBV27,NA,TRBJ2-7,CASNGCRRAYEQYF,TGTGCCAGCAACGGGTGCCGGAGGGCCTACGAGCAGTACTTC